Sequencing of this T cell receptor beta chain was carried out in a study of blood T cell repertoires in COVID-19. Background on the study: From T cells, B-cell-depleted T cells, or PBMCs came the material, which was cDNA or gDNA.

Per the authors' pipeline: The authors estimated nucleated cell counts from reference gene primer amplification. Here immunoSEQ multiplex PCR was the method, and the copy in TCRdb shows in-frame clones only, minus some. Clone size and V and J calls were adopted from that table, with D and trimming inferred from the DNA. The sample contains some 70,000 clones, around 80% of which appear only once. Germline-derived CDR1 and CDR2 are SNHLY and FYNNEI. The CDR3 is made up of 12 amino acids. V lost 7 bases, J lost 6 bases, and 12 bases lay in between. The chain has TRBV2 and TRBJ1-1, with a tentative D call TRBD1 (5 bases). The sequencing input was peripheral blood. The receptor comes from a woman aged 50 to 60 with acute or convalescent COVID-19. CDR3 residues: CASTRDSSEAFF. DNA of the CDR3: TGTGCCAGCACCAGGGATAGCTCTGAAGCTTTCTTT.